Below, one T cell receptor beta chain is given with its context. Its antigen is currently unknown. Germline V lookup: CDR1 KGHSH, CDR2 LQKENI. Unmatched junction bases numbered 7, after V lost 5 bases and J lost 0 bases. This CDR3 comprises 16 residues. Here immunoSEQ multiplex PCR was the method, and the copy in TCRdb shows in-frame clones only, minus some. The data hold more than 50,000 clones, with approximately 90% observed a single time. The data are from a study of graft-versus-host responses after intestinal transplantation. Overall study findings and caveats: GvH clones detected in recipient marrow included some appearing first in ileum or blood. Clonal ratios of graft-versus-host to host-versus-graft in allografts were high for patients exhibiting graft-donor T cell macrochimerism.

This chain joins TRBV18 and TRBJ1-5; TRBD1 matches 7 bases. The receptor's source is a human patient who received an intestinal transplant, so some T cells may come from the graft donor. The sequencing used PBMCs, collected roughly 120 days after intestinal transplantation. The CDR3 is CASSDRDGDSNQPQHF. The CDR3 DNA reads TGTGCCAGCTCAGACAGGGACGGAGATAGCAATCAGCCCCAGCATTTT.